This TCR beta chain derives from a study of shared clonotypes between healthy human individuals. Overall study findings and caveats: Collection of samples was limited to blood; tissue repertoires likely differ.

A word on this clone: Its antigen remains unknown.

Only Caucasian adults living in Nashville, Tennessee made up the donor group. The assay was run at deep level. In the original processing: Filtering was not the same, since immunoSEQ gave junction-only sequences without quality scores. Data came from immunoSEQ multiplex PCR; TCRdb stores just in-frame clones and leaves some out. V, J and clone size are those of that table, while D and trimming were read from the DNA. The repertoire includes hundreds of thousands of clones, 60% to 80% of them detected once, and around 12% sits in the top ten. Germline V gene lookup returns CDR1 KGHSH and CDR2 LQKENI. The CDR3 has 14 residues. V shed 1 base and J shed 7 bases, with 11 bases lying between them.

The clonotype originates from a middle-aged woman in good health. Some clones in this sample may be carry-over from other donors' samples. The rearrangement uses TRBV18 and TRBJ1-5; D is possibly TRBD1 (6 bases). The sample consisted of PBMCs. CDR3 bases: TGTGCCAGCTCACCACTAGCACAGGGACAGCCCCAGCATTTT. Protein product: CASSPLAQGQPQHF.